What follows is one TCR beta chain and its context. Trimming cost V 4 bases and J 7 bases; bases outside gene matches: 14. The CDR3 sequence is 17 residues long. Germline V gene sequence: CDR1 MNHEY, CDR2 SMNVEV (reference sequence). The data derive from a study of cytomegalovirus exposure and HLA in healthy donors. Generated by immunoSEQ multiplex PCR, the TCRdb table keeps only in-frame clones and is missing some. The repertoire holds 100,000 to 150,000 clones, with roughly 89% as singletons. The chain carries TRBV27 and TRBJ2-7; 12 positions agree with TRBD1. Sequenced sample: PBMCs. The clonotype was recovered from a woman between 18 and 30 years old in good health and CMV-seronegative. CDR3 in amino acids: CASSSQPTGTGGREQYF. The DNA of the CDR3 is TGTGCCAGCAGTTCCCAGCCTACCGGGACAGGGGGCAGGGAGCAGTACTTC.